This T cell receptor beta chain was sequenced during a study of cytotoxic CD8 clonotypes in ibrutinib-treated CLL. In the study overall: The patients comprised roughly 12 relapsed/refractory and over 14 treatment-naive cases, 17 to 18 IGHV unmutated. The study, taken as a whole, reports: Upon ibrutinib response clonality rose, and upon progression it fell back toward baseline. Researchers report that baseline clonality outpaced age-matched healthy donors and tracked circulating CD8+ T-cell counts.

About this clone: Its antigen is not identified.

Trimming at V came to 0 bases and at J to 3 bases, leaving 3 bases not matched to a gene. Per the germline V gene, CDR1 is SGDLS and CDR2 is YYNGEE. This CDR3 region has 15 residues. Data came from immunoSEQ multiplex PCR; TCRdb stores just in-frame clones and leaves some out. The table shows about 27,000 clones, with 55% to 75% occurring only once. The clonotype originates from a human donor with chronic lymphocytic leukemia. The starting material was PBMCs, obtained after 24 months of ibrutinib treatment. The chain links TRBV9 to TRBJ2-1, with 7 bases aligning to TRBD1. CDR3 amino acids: CASSVERQGYNEQFF. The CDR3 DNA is TGTGCCAGCAGCGTAGAGAGACAGGGCTACAATGAGCAGTTCTTC.